The 30 T cell receptor beta chains reported below all come from one sample, sequenced in a study of beta chain features in type 1 diabetes. Reverse transcription of all isolated RNA meant that expressed TCRB transcripts were sequenced. Profiled with immunoSEQ multiplex PCR; TCRdb holds only in-frame clones, not every one. The repertoire consists of 970,000 or so clones, with roughly 15% occurring once and the leading ten covering around 0.02%. Sequenced sample: naive CD4+ T cells from blood. The receptors stem from a woman aged 18-30 years in good health.

The V gene is TRBV7-2, the J gene TRBJ2-3; D might be TRBD1 or TRBD2, each matching 5 bases. The ends were cut back, 6 bases at V and 4 bases at J, with 11 bases in the middle. In germline, CDR1 is SGHTA, CDR2 FQGNSA. The CDR3 runs 13 residues. Written as DNA, the CDR3 is TGTGCCAGCAGTCCAGGGAGCTCAGATACGCAGTATTTT. Protein sequence: CASSPGSSDTQYF.

CDR3 region: CATSGREWGETQYF. Here the CDR3 DNA reads TGTGCCACCAGCGGCCGGGAGTGGGGAGAGACCCAGTACTTC. The chain employs TRBV15 and TRBJ2-5; D may be TRBD2 (6 bases). Germline-derived CDR1 and CDR2 are LNHNV and YYDKDF (reference sequence). There are 14 residues in the CDR3. Trimming left V 5 bases short and J 4 bases short, with 14 bases between. Drawing the rest from reference TRBV15 and TRBJ2-5, the complete variable domain is DAMVIQNPRYQVTQFGKPVTLSCSQTLNHNVMYWYQQKSSQAPKLLFHYYDKDFNNEADTPDNFQSRRPNTSFCFLDIRSPGLGDTAMYLCATSGREWGETQYFGPGTRLLVL.

For the CDR3, the DNA is TGCACCAGCAGCCAACGATCCGGGACAGGGAGAAGGAACTACGAGCAGTACTTC. Translating it yields CTSSQRSGTGRRNYEQYF. J is TRBJ2-7 and V is TRBV1; the D segment call TRBD1 is taken from the table without a DNA check. TRBV1 is a recognized pseudogene. The CDR3 contains 18 residues.

The chain carries TRBV15 and TRBJ2-3; the match to TRBD2 covers 7 bases. CDR3 length: 16 residues. V trimming: 1 base; J trimming: 6 bases; junction bases outside the gene matches: 10. Germline V gene data show CDR1 as LNHNV and CDR2 as YYDKDF (reference sequence). CDR3 nucleotides: TGTGCCACCAGCAGAGTGGCGGGAGCGGGGACGGATACGCAGTATTTT. Its translation: CATSRVAGAGTDTQYF.

About this clone itself: This may come from a read error, since a much larger clone is one base off. This chain joins TRBV7-2 and TRBJ1-1; D unresolved. Germline CDR1 reads SGHTA; CDR2 reads FQGNSA. This CDR3 region has 13 residues. V lost 1 base, J lost 1 base, and 4 bases lay in between. As DNA, the CDR3 is TGTGCCAGCAGCTTAGTTGCGAACACTGAAGCTTTCTTT. As protein: CASSLVANTEAFF.

This clone was picked up a small number of times. The chain recombines TRBV5-1 with TRBJ2-7; 16 nucleotides line up with TRBD2. The germline gives CDR1 SGHRS, CDR2 YFSETQ. This CDR3 has 16 amino acids. V lost 4 bases, J lost 4 bases, and 5 bases stayed unmatched. This chain's CDR3 is CASSGPGLAGGYEQYF. The CDR3 nucleotides read TGCGCCAGCAGCGGCCCGGGACTAGCGGGAGGGTACGAGCAGTACTTC. The full variable domain, its missing parts supplied by reference TRBV5-1 and TRBJ2-7, is KAGVTQTPRYLIKTRGQQVTLSCSPISGHRSVSWYQQTPGQGLQFLFEYFSETQRNKGNFPGRFSGRQFSNSRSEMNVSTLELGDSALYLCASSGPGLAGGYEQYFGPGTRLTVT.

Details on this clone: This CDR3 is also generated by other DNA sequences in the sample. V gene TRBV6-1 combines with J gene TRBJ2-7; TRBD2 aligns across 8 bases. The germline gives CDR1 MNHNS, CDR2 SASEGT. V dropped 5 bases and J dropped 2; count of bases not matched to a gene: 2. The CDR3 has 13 residues. CDR3 in amino acids: CASSRGLAYEQYF. The CDR3 DNA is TGTGCCAGCAGTAGGGGACTAGCCTACGAGCAGTACTTC.

The V and J genes are TRBV7-9 and TRBJ2-1; no clear D gene. The V gene's germline CDR1 is SEHNR and CDR2 FQNEAQ (reference sequence). Trimming left V 5 bases short and J 0 bases short, with 11 bases between. CDR3 length: 15 residues. The DNA for the CDR3 is TGTGCCAGCAGCCCAGTCGCCCACTCCTACAATGAGCAGTTCTTC. Encoded protein: CASSPVAHSYNEQFF.

This chain joins TRBV19 and TRBJ2-1; D unclear. The germline V gene encodes CDR1 LNHDA and CDR2 SQIVND (reference sequence). CDR3 size: 12 residues. The V and J ends lost 5 bases and 5 bases respectively, with 7 bases between them. DNA for the CDR3: TGTGCCAGTAGTTTCATCAACAATGAGCAGTTCTTC. This encodes CASSFINNEQFF.

The V and J genes are TRBV28 and TRBJ1-1; D ambiguous. V was cut by 2 bases and J by 0 bases, with 7 bases left in between. In germline, CDR1 is MDHEN, CDR2 SYDVKM. This CDR3 has 14 residues. Here the CDR3 reads CASSLGKLNTEAFF. In DNA, the CDR3 is TGTGCCAGCAGTTTAGGGAAGTTGAACACTGAAGCTTTCTTT.

This CDR3 reads CASSLAPGNSYEQYF. The CDR3 region has the DNA TGCGCCAGCAGCTTGGCCCCGGGCAACTCCTACGAGCAGTACTTC. This chain joins TRBV5-1 and TRBJ2-7; no firm D call. This CDR3 is built from 15 residues. Germline loops: CDR1 SGHRS, CDR2 YFSETQ. Trimming shortened V by 0 bases and J by 0 bases, and 10 bases separated the two germline ends.

The rearrangement joins TRBV7-2 to TRBJ2-2, with D perhaps TRBD2 (5 bases). The CDR3 is 14 residues long. Trimming left V 1 base short and J 5 bases short, with 8 bases between. Germline V gene data show CDR1 as SGHTA and CDR2 as FQGNSA. The CDR3 region is CASSLVEGTGELFF. DNA of the CDR3: TGTGCCAGCAGCTTAGTTGAGGGAACCGGGGAGCTGTTTTTT.

The rearrangement uses TRBV7-8 and TRBJ1-2; D may be TRBD1 (5 bases). The ends were cut back, 4 bases at V and 0 bases at J, with 9 bases in the middle. The germline CDR1 and CDR2 sequences are SGHVS and FQNEAQ. There are 14 residues in the CDR3. The CDR3 here is CASSSTEANYGYTF. For the CDR3, the DNA is TGTGCCAGCAGCTCGACAGAAGCTAACTATGGCTACACCTTC. Combining the CDR3 with reference TRBV7-8 and TRBJ1-2 gives the whole variable domain GAGVSQSPRYKVAKRGQDVALRCDPISGHVSLFWYQQALGQGPEFLTYFQNEAQLDKSGLPSDRFFAERPEGSVSTLKIQRTQQEDSAVYLCASSSTEANYGYTFGSGTRLTVV.

In its sample, this clone was seen a few times. The chain couples TRBV5-4 to TRBJ2-1; D is perhaps TRBD1 (6 bases). CDR1 and CDR2 (germline): SGHNT, YYREEE (reference sequence). The CDR3 spans 15 residues. The V end was cut by 3 bases, the J end by 4 bases, with 14 bases between. For the CDR3, the DNA is TGTGCCAGCAGCTCACCCGGGACAATGTACAATGAGCAGTTCTTC. Translation gives CASSSPGTMYNEQFF.

The chain has TRBV28 and TRBJ2-1, with TRBD2 identical over 9 bases. This CDR3 is built from 16 residues. Germline V CDR1 and CDR2: MDHEN, SYDVKM. V lost 5 bases to trimming and J lost 3 bases; unmatched junction nucleotides: 8. This chain's CDR3 is CASSAPTSGHYNEQFF. The CDR3 DNA is TGTGCCAGCAGTGCCCCGACTAGCGGACACTACAATGAGCAGTTCTTC.

This clone was seen a handful of times. The chain is built from TRBV28 and TRBJ1-2; weak D call: TRBD1 (5 bases). Per the germline V gene, CDR1 is MDHEN and CDR2 is SYDVKM. With 8 bases removed from V and 4 bases from J, the gap between germline ends came to 14 bases. The CDR3 has 13 residues. CDR3 loop: CASQTANVYGYTF. The DNA of the CDR3 is TGTGCCAGCCAGACAGCGAACGTCTATGGCTACACCTTC.

This chain uses TRBV2 with TRBJ2-5; D uncertain. The end of the DNA is better explained by TRBJ2-7, so the J call may be wrong. The CDR3 covers 12 residues. CDR1 and CDR2 (germline): SNHLY, FYNNEI. CDR3 sequence (DNA): TGTGCCAGCAATTTGGGAAGTAACGAGCAGTACTTC. It is translated as CASNLGSNEQYF.

The chain has TRBV5-4 and TRBJ1-1; weak D call: TRBD1 (5 bases). V was clipped by 4 bases and J by 4 bases, with 14 bases between them. This CDR3 has 14 amino acids. Germline assignment: CDR1 SGHNT and CDR2 YYREEE (reference sequence). CDR3 amino acids: CASSQDFGATEAFF. In nucleotides, the CDR3 is TGTGCCAGCAGCCAAGATTTTGGGGCCACTGAAGCTTTCTTT.

V is TRBV5-4 and J is TRBJ2-1; 8 positions match TRBD1. The CDR3 is 15 amino acids. Trimming cost V 4 bases and J 6 bases; bases outside gene matches: 9. CDR1 and CDR2 (germline): SGHNT, YYREEE (reference sequence). The CDR3 nucleotides read TGTGCCAGCAGCGGACACAAAACAGGGGGCAATGAGCAGTTCTTC. It codes for CASSGHKTGGNEQFF.

This clone has only a few counts. The chain recombines TRBV7-3 with TRBJ2-5; perhaps TRBD1 as D (6 bases). V was clipped by 2 bases and J by 2 bases, with 9 bases between them. The germline CDR1 and CDR2 sequences are SGHTA and FQGTGA. The CDR3 extends over 14 amino acids. CDR3 sequence: CASSLGGRQETQYF. For the CDR3, the DNA is TGTGCCAGCAGCTTAGGGGGCAGGCAAGAGACCCAGTACTTC.

The V gene is TRBV28, the J gene TRBJ2-5; D ambiguous. Trimming cost V 5 bases and J 6 bases, with 10 bases left between them. Germline-derived CDR1 and CDR2 are MDHEN and SYDVKM. The CDR3 has 12 amino acids. CDR3 sequence reads: CASSTHGKTQYF. CDR3 nucleotides: TGTGCCAGCAGTACCCACGGAAAGACCCAGTACTTC.

The J gene is TRBJ2-2, the V gene TRBV5-6; D possibly corresponds to TRBD2 (6 bases). Germline V CDR1 and CDR2: SGHDT, YYEEEE. Trimming took 3 bases from V and 2 from J, leaving 20 bases between them. The CDR3 contains 18 residues. In DNA form, the CDR3 reads TGTGCCAGCAGCTCAATAGCGGCGTTCGGCATTAACACCGGGGAGCTGTTTTTT. It yields the protein CASSSIAAFGINTGELFF.

The rearrangement uses TRBV6-6 and TRBJ2-7; TRBD1 matches at 12 bases. J was trimmed by 6 bases and V by 5 bases; bases with no gene match: 8. This CDR3 contains 15 residues. Per the germline V gene, CDR1 is MNHNY and CDR2 is SVGAGI (reference sequence). The CDR3 loop is CASSPRDRGPPEQYF. The CDR3, as DNA: TGTGCCAGCAGTCCCCGGGACAGGGGGCCCCCCGAGCAGTACTTC.

V and J are TRBV11-2 and TRBJ2-7; 7 nucleotides align to TRBD1. CDR1 and CDR2 from the germline V gene are SGHAT and FQNNGV. The CDR3 has 18 amino acids. The ends lost 0 bases at V and 5 bases at J; junction bases unmatched: 16. This CDR3 reads CASSLDGRQGDRSHEQYF. The CDR3 DNA is TGTGCCAGCAGCTTAGACGGACGACAGGGAGATCGGAGCCACGAGCAGTACTTC.

This clone was seen a few times. The rearrangement links TRBV28 to TRBJ2-7; no firm D call. The CDR3 is 12 residues long. V was trimmed by 4 bases and J by 4 bases, leaving 8 bases between them. Per germline, CDR1 MDHEN and CDR2 SYDVKM. In nucleotides, the CDR3 is TGTGCCAGCAGTTCCCAAACTTACGAGCAGTACTTC. Protein product: CASSSQTYEQYF.

This clone was seen only a few times. The J gene is TRBJ2-4, the V gene TRBV7-9, with TRBD1 as a possible D gene (5 bases). CDR3 length equals 14 residues. Trimming stripped 7 bases from V and 3 bases from J, with 13 bases between. Germline CDR1 and CDR2: SEHNR and FQNEAQ (reference sequence). The CDR3 nucleotides are TGTGCCAGCACCGAACAGGCGTTCAAAAACATTCAGTACTTC. It yields the protein CASTEQAFKNIQYF. Filled out from reference TRBV7-9 and TRBJ2-4, the complete variable domain reads DTGVSQNPRHKITKRGQNVTFRCDPISEHNRLYWYRQTLGQGPEFLTYFQNEAQLEKSRLLSDRFSAERPKGSFSTLEIQRTEQGDSAMYLCASTEQAFKNIQYFGAGTRLSVL.

V is TRBV10-2 and J is TRBJ2-7, with TRBD1 identical over 9 bases. The germline CDR1 and CDR2 sequences are WSHSY and SAAADI. CDR3 length: 20 amino acids. V was pared by 3 bases and J by 6 bases, with 24 bases of the junction left unmatched. CDR3 DNA: TGCGCCAGCAGTGACCGCCCACTTGAGACAGGGGGAATTATACCCTCCGAGCAGTACTTC. Translation: CASSDRPLETGGIIPSEQYF.

J is TRBJ2-1 and V is TRBV28, with D unresolved. CDR1 is MDHEN, CDR2 SYDVKM, per germline. The ends were cut back, 1 base at V and 7 bases at J, with 11 bases in the middle. The CDR3 consists of 14 residues. The CDR3 sequence is CASSLSRSQNEQFF. CDR3 nucleotides: TGTGCCAGCAGTTTATCCAGGTCCCAAAATGAGCAGTTCTTC.

This rearrangement joins TRBV29-1 to TRBJ2-1, with 9 positions matching TRBD1. The CDR3 runs 13 residues. Per the germline V gene, CDR1 is SQVTM and CDR2 is ANQGSEA. The V segment lost 7 bases and the J segment 4 bases; nucleotides outside the gene matches: 5. The CDR3 DNA follows: TGCAGCGGCGACAGGGGGACTTACAATGAGCAGTTCTTC. Translation: CSGDRGTYNEQFF.

This sequence joins TRBV25-1 and TRBJ2-7; D ambiguous. With 4 bases removed from V and 6 bases from J, the gap between germline ends came to 10 bases. The CDR3 covers 12 residues. Germline V gives CDR1 MGHDK, CDR2 SYGVNS. The CDR3 sequence is CASSVVVGEQYF. CDR3 in DNA: TGTGCCAGCAGTGTAGTAGTTGGCGAGCAGTACTTC.